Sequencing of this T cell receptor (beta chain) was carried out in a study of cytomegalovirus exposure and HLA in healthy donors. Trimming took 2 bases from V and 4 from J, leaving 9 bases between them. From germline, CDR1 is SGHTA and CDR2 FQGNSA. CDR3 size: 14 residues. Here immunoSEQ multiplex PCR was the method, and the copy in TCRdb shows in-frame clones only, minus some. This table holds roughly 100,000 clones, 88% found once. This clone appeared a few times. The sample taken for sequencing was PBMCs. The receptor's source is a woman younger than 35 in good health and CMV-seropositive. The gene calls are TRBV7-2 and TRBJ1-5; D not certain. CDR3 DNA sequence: TGTGCCAGCAGCTTATATTCGGGGAATCAGCCCCAGCATTTT. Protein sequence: CASSLYSGNQPQHF.